The 5 T cell receptor beta chains below all came from one sample that was sequenced in a study of cytomegalovirus exposure and HLA in healthy donors (TCRdb year 2017). Receptor amplification or capture employed the immunoSEQ multiplex PCR assay. The multiplex PCR relied on a mix of 60 forward primers for TCR Vbeta segments and 13 reverse primers for TCR Jbeta segments. TCRdb mirrors the immuneACCESS table, restricted to in-frame sequences. Some clones are absent from its copies; in checked studies, under half trace to an unresolved V gene, and the reason for the others is unknown. The sample's clone listing holds around 120,000 clones. Around 4% of the sample is in the top ten clones. Sequences were obtained from PBMCs. The receptors were sampled from a young man in good health and CMV-seronegative.

This clone is called medium-sized (0.01 to 0.1%) based on its frequency. This chain uses TRBV10-3 with TRBJ2-1; 12 bases are a match to TRBD2. Germline CDR1 ENHRY, CDR2 SYGVKD. With 7 bases clipped from V and 5 bases from J, the junction kept 6 bases outside the gene matches. The CDR3 totals 15 residues. The CDR3 reads CAIMASGRVDNEQFF. The DNA of the CDR3 is TGTGCCATCATGGCTAGCGGGAGGGTAGACAATGAGCAGTTCTTC.

The genes are TRBV27 and TRBJ1-5; D ambiguous. The germline V and J ends were trimmed by 2 bases and 7 bases, with 9 bases remaining between them. Germline values: CDR1 MNHEY, CDR2 SMNVEV (reference sequence). This CDR3 is 13 amino acids long. CDR3 amino acids: CASSLGSGQPQHF. In DNA, the CDR3 is TGTGCCAGCAGTTTAGGGTCGGGGCAGCCCCAGCATTTT.

The chain recombines TRBV11-3 with TRBJ2-1; the D is unclear. The CDR3 is made up of 14 amino acids. V lost 4 bases and J lost 7, with 14 bases in between. In germline, CDR1 is SGHNT, CDR2 YENEEA. The CDR3 nucleotides are TGTGCCAGCAGCTCCTTCTCCGAGCCGAATGAGCAGTTCTTC. Translating gives CASSSFSEPNEQFF.

The DNA of the CDR3 is TGTGCCAGCAGTGAAGCTCTGACAGGGTCCTACGAGCAGTACTTC. It encodes CASSEALTGSYEQYF. The chain couples TRBV6-1 to TRBJ2-7, with 7 nucleotides matching TRBD1. V lost 0 bases and J lost 1; bases outside the gene matches: 3. Germline V gives CDR1 MNHNS, CDR2 SASEGT. This CDR3 has 15 residues.

This rearrangement joins TRBV13 to TRBJ1-4, with 9 bases lining up with TRBD1. This CDR3 region has 15 residues. The germline V gene encodes CDR1 PRHDT and CDR2 FYEKMQ (reference sequence). J gave up 3 bases and V 5 bases, and 4 bases lay outside the gene matches. The CDR3 protein is CASSTRQGANEKLFF. The CDR3 bases are TGTGCCAGCAGCACTCGACAGGGGGCTAATGAAAAACTGTTTTTT.